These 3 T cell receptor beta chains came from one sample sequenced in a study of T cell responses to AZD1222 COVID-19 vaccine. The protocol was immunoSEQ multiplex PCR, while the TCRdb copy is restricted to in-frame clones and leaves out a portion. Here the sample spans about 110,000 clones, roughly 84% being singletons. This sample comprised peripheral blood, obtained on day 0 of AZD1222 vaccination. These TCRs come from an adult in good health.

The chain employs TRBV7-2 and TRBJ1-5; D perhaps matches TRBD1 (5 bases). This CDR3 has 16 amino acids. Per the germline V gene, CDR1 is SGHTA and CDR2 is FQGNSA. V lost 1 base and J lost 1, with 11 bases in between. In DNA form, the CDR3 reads TGTGCCAGCAGCTTAGTTGGGGGGGAAAGCAATCAGCCCCAGCATTTT. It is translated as CASSLVGGESNQPQHF.

CDR3 amino acids: CASSGTLSTEAFF. In nucleotides, the CDR3 is TGTGCCAGCAGCGGTACGTTGAGCACTGAAGCTTTCTTT. The chain employs TRBV9 and TRBJ1-1; no definite D call. CDR1 and CDR2 from the germline V gene are SGDLS and YYNGEE. Trimming took 3 bases from V and 4 from J, leaving 10 bases between them. CDR3 length: 13 residues.

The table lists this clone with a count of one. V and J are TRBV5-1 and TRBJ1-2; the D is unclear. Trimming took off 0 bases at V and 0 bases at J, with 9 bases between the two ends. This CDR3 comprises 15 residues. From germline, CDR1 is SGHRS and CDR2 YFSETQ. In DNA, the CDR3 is TGCGCCAGCAGCTTGGTCCCGGGGACTAACTATGGCTACACCTTC. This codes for CASSLVPGTNYGYTF.